Shown below are 2 T cell receptor beta chains from a single sample sequenced in a study of OX40 agonist ivuxolimab in advanced cancers. Clones were read by immunoSEQ multiplex PCR, and TCRdb kept only the in-frame ones, dropping some. There are tens of thousands of clones in the sample; approximately 90% occur only once, and roughly 15% lies in the top ten. This material consisted of CD4+ or CD8+ T cells sorted from blood, taken in a trial of the OX40 agonist ivuxolimab. The receptors originated from an adult with an advanced solid tumor such as melanoma, head and neck, liver or kidney cancer.

The chain links TRBV28 to TRBJ2-5; 7 bases line up with TRBD2. CDR1 is MDHEN and CDR2 is SYDVKM in the germline V gene. This CDR3 contains 17 residues. V was pared by 3 bases and J by 4 bases, with 14 bases of the junction left unmatched. CDR3: CASSFDSSGQFVETQYF. The CDR3 nucleotides read TGTGCCAGCAGTTTCGACTCTAGCGGACAATTCGTAGAGACCCAGTACTTC.

The CDR3 DNA reads as TGTGCCAGCAGCTCACCCGTGGGTAGCGGGCGAACAGATACGCAGTATTTT. It translates to CASSSPVGSGRTDTQYF. This chain joins TRBV7-9 and TRBJ2-3; 7 bases align to TRBD2. This CDR3 contains 17 residues. The germline CDR1 and CDR2 sequences are SEHNR and FQNEAQ (reference sequence). After removal of 4 bases from V and 3 bases from J, the junction contained 13 bases not matched to a gene.